Following are 27 T cell receptor beta chains from one sample sequenced in a study of shared clonotypes between healthy human individuals. Libraries were prepared by immunoSEQ multiplex PCR; TCRdb keeps only in-frame clonotypes and omits some of them. The table records 2 million to 2.5 million clones, more than 85% of them present only once. The sequenced sample consisted of naive CD4+ T cells from PBMCs. The subset here: CD45RA+ positively selected. The receptors shown here come from a man between 18 and 29 years old in good health. Some clones in this sample may be carry-over from other donors' samples.

V usage is TRBV19 and J usage is TRBJ2-7, with 7 bases fitting TRBD2. Germline CDR1 LNHDA, CDR2 SQIVND (reference sequence). The junction had 4 bases not matched to a gene; V was cut back by 1 base and J by 1 base. The length of the CDR3 is 15 residues. CDR3 region: CASSIGLAASYEQYF. DNA of the CDR3: TGTGCCAGTAGTATAGGCCTAGCGGCTTCCTACGAGCAGTACTTC.

The chain combines TRBV9 with TRBJ1-4; no firm D call. V was pared by 0 bases and J by 8 bases, with 8 bases between. CDR3 size: 13 residues. Germline values: CDR1 SGDLS, CDR2 YYNGEE. For the CDR3, the DNA is TGTGCCAGCAGCGTAGGGGGTGAGGAAAAACTGTTTTTT. Translating gives CASSVGGEEKLFF.

The rearrangement links TRBV28 to TRBJ2-5; D gene ambiguous. V lost 8 bases, J lost 4 bases, and 14 bases lay in between. Germline values: CDR1 MDHEN, CDR2 SYDVKM. The CDR3 runs 13 residues. The CDR3 region is CASRTPGRETQYF. CDR3 sequence (DNA): TGTGCCAGCCGGACCCCTGGCCGAGAGACCCAGTACTTC.

The chain combines TRBV9 with TRBJ2-7; D gene unclear. In germline, CDR1 is SGDLS, CDR2 YYNGEE. The V gene lost 7 bases and the J gene lost 2 bases, with 13 bases spanning the gap. This CDR3 spans 13 amino acids. CDR3 residues: CASPAVQTYEQYF. CDR3 nucleotides: TGTGCCAGCCCGGCGGTTCAAACCTACGAGCAGTACTTC.

The chain is built from TRBV18 and TRBJ1-1; unclear D gene. Germline V gene data show CDR1 as KGHSH and CDR2 as LQKENI. The V end lost 8 bases, the J end lost 0 bases, and 10 bases lay between the germline ends. CDR3 length: 13 amino acids. The CDR3 spells CASQEDLNTEAFF. The CDR3 nucleotides read TGTGCCAGCCAGGAGGATCTGAACACTGAAGCTTTCTTT.

The V gene is TRBV7-6, the J gene TRBJ1-1, with a tentative D call TRBD1 (6 bases). This CDR3 region has 13 residues. The germline V gene has CDR1 SGHVS and CDR2 FNYEAQ. V was cut by 8 bases and J by 1 base, with 11 bases left in between. Here the CDR3 reads CASRETGNTEAFF. The CDR3 DNA reads as TGTGCCAGCCGTGAGACAGGGAACACTGAAGCTTTCTTT.

V gene TRBV12-5 combines with J gene TRBJ2-2; 9 positions agree with TRBD2. The CDR3 spans 17 residues. Trimming cost V 4 bases and J 5 bases; bases outside gene matches: 11. Germline V gene sequence: CDR1 LGHNT, CDR2 FRNRAP. This chain's CDR3 is CASGSARSGRGTGELFF. In DNA, the CDR3 is TGTGCTAGTGGTTCCGCCCGTAGCGGGAGAGGGACCGGGGAGCTGTTTTTT.

The V gene is TRBV30, the J gene TRBJ2-2, with TRBD1 matching 11 bases. The CDR3 sequence is 16 residues long. Germline values: CDR1 GTSNPN, CDR2 SVGIG (reference sequence). The V and J ends lost 5 bases and 5 bases, in that order; junction bases with no gene match: 10. This CDR3 reads CAWGDRGNRRTGELFF. The CDR3 coding sequence is TGTGCCTGGGGGGACAGGGGGAATCGCCGAACCGGGGAGCTGTTTTTT. The complete variable domain, with remaining parts taken from reference TRBV30 and TRBJ2-2, reads SQTIHQWPATLVQPVGSPLSLECTVEGTSNPNLYWYRQAAGRGLQLLFYSVGIGQISSEVPQNLSASRPQDRQFILSSKKLLLSDSGFYLCAWGDRGNRRTGELFFGEGSRLTVL.

The chain carries TRBV28 and TRBJ1-2; possibly TRBD1 for D (5 bases). This CDR3 is 16 amino acids long. Germline-derived CDR1 and CDR2 are MDHEN and SYDVKM. V lost 1 base and J lost 7, with 19 bases in between. In nucleotides, the CDR3 is TGTGCCAGCAGTTTATACGGGGCCCCCGCCGGATCTGGCTACACCTTC. Translating it yields CASSLYGAPAGSGYTF.

In its sample, this clone was seen once. This chain connects TRBV4-1 to TRBJ2-7; 10 bases match TRBD1. Germline CDR1 is MGHRA and CDR2 is YSYEKL. The V gene end was trimmed by 4 bases and the J gene end by 4 bases; junction bases not matched to a gene: 7. The CDR3 has 15 residues. This chain's CDR3 is CASSRGGQGIYEQYF. The CDR3 DNA follows: TGCGCCAGCAGCCGAGGGGGACAGGGGATATACGAGCAGTACTTC.

This chain uses TRBV11-3 with TRBJ2-1, with a tentative D call TRBD1 (7 bases). The germline gives CDR1 SGHNT, CDR2 YENEEA. This CDR3 has 13 residues. The ends were cut back, 5 bases at V and 9 bases at J, with 14 bases in the middle. This CDR3 reads CASSRQGGGEQFF. CDR3 nucleotide sequence: TGTGCCAGCAGCCGACAGGGAGGAGGTGAGCAGTTCTTC. Together with reference TRBV11-3 and TRBJ2-1, the CDR3 gives the full variable domain: EAGVVQSPRYKIIEKKQPVAFWCNPISGHNTLYWYLQNLGQGPELLIRYENEEAVDDSQLPKDRFSAERLKGVDSTLKIQPAELGDSAVYLCASSRQGGGEQFFGPGTRLTVL.

V is TRBV18 and J is TRBJ2-2; D gene ambiguous. Trimming shortened V by 2 bases and J by 7 bases, and 5 bases separated the two germline ends. Looked up from germline, CDR1 is KGHSH and CDR2 is LQKENI. CDR3 length: 12 amino acids. The CDR3 loop is CASSPGVGELFF. In nucleotides, the CDR3 is TGTGCCAGCTCACCAGGAGTCGGGGAGCTGTTTTTT.

The chain has TRBV6-5 and TRBJ1-5, with TRBD1 matching over 9 bases. The CDR3 covers 13 residues. V trimming: 6 bases; J trimming: 5 bases; junction bases outside the gene matches: 2. Germline V CDR1 and CDR2: MNHEY, SVGAGI. In DNA, the CDR3 is TGTGCCAGCAGAGGACAGGGGTATCAGCCCCAGCATTTT. It translates to CASRGQGYQPQHF.

V and J are TRBV4-1 and TRBJ2-3, with D maybe TRBD1 (6 bases). Looked up from germline, CDR1 is MGHRA and CDR2 is YSYEKL. Trimming pared 5 bases from V and 0 bases from J, leaving 12 bases between. This CDR3 spans 15 amino acids. CDR3 nucleotides: TGCGCCAGCAGCACCCACAGGGAAAGCACAGATACGCAGTATTTT. Translated, it gives CASSTHRESTDTQYF.

The chain couples TRBV4-3 to TRBJ1-1; 12 bases are shared with TRBD1. Germline V gives CDR1 LGHNA, CDR2 YSLEER. The CDR3 totals 14 residues. Trimming at V came to 4 bases and at J to 6 bases, leaving 3 bases not matched to a gene. The CDR3 loop is CASSRDRGQAEAFF. The CDR3 DNA reads as TGCGCCAGCAGCCGGGACAGGGGGCAGGCTGAAGCTTTCTTT.

This clone has a handful of counts. The sample has other DNA sequences that encode this CDR3 too. The chain links TRBV2 to TRBJ1-1, with D possibly being TRBD1 (6 bases). CDR1 is SNHLY and CDR2 is FYNNEI in the germline V gene. Trimming took 6 bases from V and 1 from J, leaving 6 bases between them. This CDR3 region has 12 residues. The CDR3 reads CASRTGNTEAFF. CDR3 DNA sequence: TGTGCCAGCAGGACAGGGAACACTGAAGCTTTCTTT.

V gene TRBV7-3 combines with J gene TRBJ2-1; D not certain. V was cut by 5 bases and J by 8 bases, with 10 bases left in between. The germline V gene encodes CDR1 SGHTA and CDR2 FQGTGA. The CDR3 has 12 amino acids. The CDR3 sequence is CASSAAGDEQFF. Here the CDR3 DNA reads TGTGCCAGCAGCGCGGCAGGCGATGAGCAGTTCTTC.

The rearrangement uses TRBV6-1 and TRBJ2-2, with 8 bases fitting TRBD2. V lost 1 base and J lost 6; bases outside the gene matches: 10. Germline V CDR1 and CDR2: MNHNS, SASEGT. The CDR3 is 17 residues long. The CDR3 coding sequence is TGTGCCAGCAGTGAAGAAGTCGGGAGGGCCTTCTCCGGGGAGCTGTTTTTT. As protein: CASSEEVGRAFSGELFF.

This chain joins TRBV28 and TRBJ1-5; D is unclear. V was pared by 9 bases and J by 6 bases, with 15 bases between. The CDR3 spans 13 residues. Germline V CDR1 and CDR2: MDHEN, SYDVKM. The CDR3 reads CASSTTPIQPQHF. Written as DNA, the CDR3 is TGTGCCAGTTCCACTACACCCATTCAGCCCCAGCATTTT.

J is TRBJ2-7 and V is TRBV10-3; D may be TRBD1 (6 bases). Germline V CDR1 and CDR2: ENHRY, SYGVKD. The CDR3 sequence is 13 residues long. V was trimmed by 2 bases and J by 9 bases, leaving 14 bases between them. The DNA for the CDR3 is TGTGCCATCAGTGAGACAACAGGGCTAGGGCAGTACTTC. This encodes CAISETTGLGQYF.

This chain uses TRBV7-9 with TRBJ2-3, with D possibly matching TRBD2 (5 bases). The V gene lost 3 bases and the J gene lost 2 bases, with 12 bases spanning the gap. Germline CDR1 reads SEHNR; CDR2 reads FQNEAQ (reference sequence). The CDR3 loop spans 15 amino acids. The CDR3 spells CASSFGDGLTDTQYF. CDR3 coding DNA: TGTGCCAGCAGCTTCGGGGATGGCCTCACAGATACGCAGTATTTT.

J is TRBJ1-5 and V is TRBV5-1; 7 bases agree with TRBD1. The CDR3 loop spans 15 amino acids. V lost 4 bases to trimming and J lost 3 bases; unmatched junction nucleotides: 7. Looked up from germline, CDR1 is SGHRS and CDR2 is YFSETQ. Here the CDR3 reads CASSLQGDHNQPQHF. The CDR3 nucleotides read TGCGCCAGCAGCCTCCAGGGGGACCACAATCAGCCCCAGCATTTT.

This chain joins TRBV5-1 and TRBJ2-2; a weak D match, TRBD2 (5 bases). This CDR3 has 14 residues. The germline gives CDR1 SGHRS, CDR2 YFSETQ. The V end was cut by 2 bases, the J end by 2 bases, with 7 bases between. The CDR3 reads CASSFEGNTGELFF. The CDR3 DNA sequence: TGCGCCAGCAGCTTTGAGGGAAACACCGGGGAGCTGTTTTTT. Combining the CDR3 with reference TRBV5-1 and TRBJ2-2 gives the whole variable domain KAGVTQTPRYLIKTRGQQVTLSCSPISGHRSVSWYQQTPGQGLQFLFEYFSETQRNKGNFPGRFSGRQFSNSRSEMNVSTLELGDSALYLCASSFEGNTGELFFGEGSRLTVL.

This chain connects TRBV2 to TRBJ1-5; TRBD1 matches 10 bases. The CDR3 runs to 15 residues. With 4 bases clipped from V and 6 bases from J, the junction kept 6 bases outside the gene matches. Germline CDR1 and CDR2: SNHLY and FYNNEI. The CDR3 loop is CASSASTGGSQPQHF. The DNA for the CDR3 is TGTGCCAGCAGTGCCTCGACAGGGGGCAGTCAGCCCCAGCATTTT.

The chain joins TRBV5-1 to TRBJ2-3; D is unresolved. Trimming left V 0 bases short and J 6 bases short, with 14 bases between. CDR1 and CDR2 (germline): SGHRS, YFSETQ. This CDR3 has 15 residues. CDR3 sequence (DNA): TGCGCCAGCAGCTTGGGACGGTCGTTTCTCGATACGCAGTATTTT. Amino acids: CASSLGRSFLDTQYF.

The chain couples TRBV28 to TRBJ2-7, with D perhaps matching TRBD2 (5 bases). Germline V gene data show CDR1 as MDHEN and CDR2 as SYDVKM. CDR3 length equals 16 residues. The germline V and J ends were trimmed by 3 bases and 5 bases, with 20 bases remaining between them. The CDR3 nucleotides read TGTGCCAGCAGTTTGCGATGGGAGACGGACGGTCACGAGCAGTACTTC. This gives the protein CASSLRWETDGHEQYF.

The chain recombines TRBV2 with TRBJ1-1; TRBD1 matches 7 bases. The CDR3 runs 14 residues. Per the germline V gene, CDR1 is SNHLY and CDR2 is FYNNEI. V lost 6 bases, J lost 0 bases, and 4 bases stayed unmatched. CDR3 bases: TGTGCCAGCAGCCAGACAGGGATGAACACTGAAGCTTTCTTT. Translation gives CASSQTGMNTEAFF.